This entry lists 20 T cell receptor beta chains sequenced from one sample in a study of blood T cell repertoires in COVID-19. Data came from immunoSEQ multiplex PCR; TCRdb stores just in-frame clones and leaves some out. The sample consists of around 72,000 clones, roughly 88% of them appearing once. The sequencing input was peripheral blood. The receptors here all came from a woman aged 70-85 years with acute or convalescent COVID-19.

The chain carries TRBV19 and TRBJ2-6; 7 nucleotides match TRBD2. V was pared by 0 bases and J by 15 bases, with 2 bases of the junction left unmatched. CDR1 LNHDA and CDR2 SQIVND come from the germline V gene (reference sequence). The CDR3 totals 12 residues. CDR3 loop: CASSIEAGDLTF. The CDR3 coding sequence is TGTGCCAGTAGTATAGAGGCGGGGGACCTGACTTTC. The full variable domain, in which reference TRBV19 and TRBJ2-6 provide the parts outside the CDR3, is DGGITQSPKYLFRKEGQNVTLSCEQNLNHDAMYWYRQDPGQGLRLIYYSQIVNDFQKGDIAEGYSVSREKKESFPLTVTSAQKNPTAFYLCASSIEAGDLTFGAGSRLTVL.

The chain recombines TRBV19 with TRBJ2-1; 12 bases fit TRBD2. Germline CDR1 LNHDA, CDR2 SQIVND (reference sequence). Trimming cost V 4 bases and J 4 bases; bases outside gene matches: 11. CDR3 length equals 18 residues. CDR3 in amino acids: CASSSRLAGGPGYNEQFF. In DNA, the CDR3 is TGTGCCAGTAGTAGCCGGCTAGCGGGAGGGCCAGGGTACAATGAGCAGTTCTTC.

In this sample, this clone turned up once. This sequence joins TRBV28 and TRBJ1-1; possible D gene TRBD1, 6 bases. CDR3 size: 14 residues. Deletions cut 5 bases from V and 4 bases from J, with 14 bases between. From germline, CDR1 is MDHEN and CDR2 SYDVKM. CDR3 bases: TGTGCCAGCAGTCCTACAAACAGGGTCACTGAAGCTTTCTTT. As protein: CASSPTNRVTEAFF.

This chain uses TRBV2 with TRBJ1-1; D not certain. Germline V gene sequence: CDR1 SNHLY, CDR2 FYNNEI. The CDR3 covers 12 residues. Trimming took off 3 bases at V and 6 bases at J, with 8 bases between the two ends. The CDR3 DNA is TGTGCCAGCAGTGACAACAGAGCTGAAGCTTTCTTT. This gives the protein CASSDNRAEAFF.

CDR3 nucleotides: TGTGCCTGGAGCCTGCGCGGGAGGGCCAGCCGTGAGCAGTTCTTC. Translation gives CAWSLRGRASREQFF. The V call is TRBV30, the J call TRBJ2-1; 9 bases match TRBD2. Germline CDR1 reads GTSNPN; CDR2 reads SVGIG (reference sequence). Trimming removed 3 bases from V and 9 bases from J; junction bases left unmatched: 12. The CDR3 is 15 amino acids.

This clone has only one observation. This chain uses TRBV28 with TRBJ1-2, with a tentative D call TRBD1 (6 bases). CDR3 length: 18 residues. Germline loops: CDR1 MDHEN, CDR2 SYDVKM. Trimming took 6 bases from V and 0 from J, leaving 23 bases between them. The CDR3 region has the DNA TGTGCCAGCAGCCTATGGGCACCCCGGACAGCAGCTAACTATGGCTACACCTTC. Its protein is CASSLWAPRTAANYGYTF.

This clone occurred once. The chain joins TRBV13 to TRBJ2-7; weak D call: TRBD1 (7 bases). Per the germline V gene, CDR1 is PRHDT and CDR2 is FYEKMQ (reference sequence). Trimming left V 0 bases short and J 1 base short, with 13 bases between. This CDR3 has 16 amino acids. The DNA of the CDR3 is TGTGCCAGCAGCTTAGGCCTGGCAGGGGGGTCCTACGAGCAGTACTTC. Translated: CASSLGLAGGSYEQYF.

The chain links TRBV2 to TRBJ2-1; a weak D match, TRBD2 (6 bases). The CDR3 loop spans 17 amino acids. The germline CDR1 and CDR2 sequences are SNHLY and FYNNEI. The ends were cut back, 4 bases at V and 0 bases at J, with 16 bases in the middle. The CDR3 DNA is TGTGCCAGCAGTGCACCTAGCGTCAAAAGCTCCTACAATGAGCAGTTCTTC. Translated: CASSAPSVKSSYNEQFF.

CDR3 coding DNA: TGTGCCAGCAGCTTGGGCTTGAGGGGCAAAACAGGGGCCGAGCAGTACTTC. The encoded protein is CASSLGLRGKTGAEQYF. This chain connects TRBV5-6 to TRBJ2-7; 7 bases map to TRBD1. Germline assignment: CDR1 SGHDT and CDR2 YYEEEE. V lost 0 bases and J lost 6; bases outside the gene matches: 15. The CDR3 consists of 17 residues.

J is TRBJ2-2 and V is TRBV28; possible D gene TRBD1, 5 bases. The CDR3 length is 12 residues. Germline V gene lookup returns CDR1 MDHEN and CDR2 SYDVKM. Trimming pared 3 bases from V and 8 bases from J, leaving 7 bases between. CDR3 in amino acids: CASSFRQGELFF. The CDR3, as DNA: TGTGCCAGCAGTTTCCGACAGGGGGAGCTGTTTTTT.

The CDR3 loop is CASSFRKGENTEAFF. The CDR3 nucleotides are TGCGCCAGCAGCTTCCGGAAAGGGGAGAACACTGAAGCTTTCTTT. The chain combines TRBV5-1 with TRBJ1-1; a weak D match, TRBD1 (5 bases). Germline loops: CDR1 SGHRS, CDR2 YFSETQ. The CDR3 is 15 residues long. The V and J ends lost 2 bases and 1 base respectively, with 12 bases between them.

The chain links TRBV6-5 to TRBJ1-1, with no clear D. In germline, CDR1 is MNHEY, CDR2 SVGAGI. This CDR3 has 14 amino acids. The CDR3 DNA reads TGTGCATCCTGGAGGCCGCCCTCGAACACTGAAGCTTTCTTT. This gives the protein CASWRPPSNTEAFF.

The genes are TRBV2 and TRBJ2-2, with 8 bases matching TRBD2. V trimming: 6 bases; J trimming: 7 bases; junction bases outside the gene matches: 13. Germline V CDR1 and CDR2: SNHLY, FYNNEI. The CDR3 has 16 residues. CDR3 in DNA: TGTGCCAGCAGGCGGGAAGTAGCGGGGTTGGGCGGGGAGCTGTTTTTT. This encodes CASRREVAGLGGELFF. The full variable domain, with the rest looked up from reference TRBV2 and TRBJ2-2, is EPEVTQTPSHQVTQMGQEVILRCVPISNHLYFYWYRQILGQKVEFLVSFYNNEISEKSEIFDDQFSVERPDGSNFTLKIRSTKLEDSAMYFCASRREVAGLGGELFFGEGSRLTVL.

For the CDR3, the DNA is TGTGCCAGCAGTGAAGTCAACGGGGGACCTGGCTACACCTTC. Its protein product is CASSEVNGGPGYTF. The chain couples TRBV6-1 to TRBJ1-2; D might be TRBD1 (5 bases). The CDR3 length is 14 residues. The V gene lost 1 base and the J gene lost 7 bases, with 13 bases spanning the gap. Germline CDR1 and CDR2: MNHNS and SASEGT.

The chain employs TRBV5-1 and TRBJ2-7; 7 bases align to TRBD2. Germline values: CDR1 SGHRS, CDR2 YFSETQ. CDR3 length equals 16 residues. The V and J ends lost 0 bases and 3 bases, in that order; junction bases with no gene match: 9. For the CDR3, the DNA is TGCGCCAGCAGCTTGGCGGCGAGCGGGGTAATCTACGAGCAGTACTTC. It translates to CASSLAASGVIYEQYF.

This rearrangement joins TRBV2 to TRBJ1-1, with D possibly being TRBD1 (6 bases). This CDR3 spans 14 amino acids. Looked up from germline, CDR1 is SNHLY and CDR2 is FYNNEI. V was clipped by 4 bases and J by 2 bases, with 11 bases between them. The CDR3 bases are TGTGCCAGCAGTGTAGCAGGGGTCAACACTGAAGCTTTCTTT. This gives the protein CASSVAGVNTEAFF. Full variable domain (missing parts from reference TRBV2 and TRBJ1-1): EPEVTQTPSHQVTQMGQEVILRCVPISNHLYFYWYRQILGQKVEFLVSFYNNEISEKSEIFDDQFSVERPDGSNFTLKIRSTKLEDSAMYFCASSVAGVNTEAFFGQGTRLTVV.

A single count supports this clone. The genes are TRBV30 and TRBJ1-2; the D is unclear. Germline V gene lookup returns CDR1 GTSNPN and CDR2 SVGIG (reference sequence). V lost 2 bases, J lost 4 bases, and 8 bases lay in between. The CDR3 runs to 12 residues. This CDR3 reads CAWSPIPYGYTF. Written as DNA, the CDR3 is TGTGCCTGGAGTCCAATCCCCTATGGCTACACCTTC.

This sequence joins TRBV27 and TRBJ1-1; D not resolved. With 5 bases removed from V and 0 bases from J, the gap between germline ends came to 13 bases. Germline values: CDR1 MNHEY, CDR2 SMNVEV (reference sequence). The CDR3 consists of 15 residues. CDR3 nucleotides: TGTGCCAGCAGTCCCTCAACCGGGGTGAACACTGAAGCTTTCTTT. Residues: CASSPSTGVNTEAFF.

The CDR3 reads CASSELPRDGYTF. CDR3 in DNA: TGTGCCAGCAGTGAATTACCCAGGGATGGCTACACCTTC. The chain has TRBV28 and TRBJ1-2, with TRBD1 as a possible D gene (5 bases). Germline-derived CDR1 and CDR2 are MDHEN and SYDVKM. V was trimmed by 5 bases and J by 6 bases, leaving 13 bases between them. The CDR3 spans 13 residues.

CDR3 region: CASNSRVSSEGYTF. CDR3 sequence (DNA): TGTGCCAGCAACTCCAGGGTGTCCTCTGAAGGCTACACCTTC. This chain connects TRBV7-9 to TRBJ1-2; D may be TRBD1 (5 bases). Trimming stripped 7 bases from V and 8 bases from J, with 20 bases between. Per the germline V gene, CDR1 is SEHNR and CDR2 is FQNEAQ (reference sequence). The CDR3 loop spans 14 amino acids.